This TCR beta chain was recovered during a study of response to subunit inactivated influenza vaccine. Deletions cut 4 bases from V and 4 bases from J, with 12 bases between. Germline loops: CDR1 SGHRS, CDR2 YFSETQ. The CDR3 contains 14 residues. In TCRdb, the RT-PCR reads were re-called with MiXCR into one record per CDR3 protein. The repertoire holds approximately 520,000 distinct CDR3 sequences, with roughly 23% as singletons. Specimen: CD4+ T cells sorted from PBMCs, collected 5 to 6 days after vaccination. The source of this sequence is a man over 45 who received an inactivated influenza vaccine. The rearrangement links TRBV5-1 to TRBJ2-1; D is possibly TRBD2 (5 bases). The CDR3 nucleotides read TGCGCCAGCAGCCCCATGAGGACTTACAATGAGCAGTTCTTC. Translated: CASSPMRTYNEQFF.